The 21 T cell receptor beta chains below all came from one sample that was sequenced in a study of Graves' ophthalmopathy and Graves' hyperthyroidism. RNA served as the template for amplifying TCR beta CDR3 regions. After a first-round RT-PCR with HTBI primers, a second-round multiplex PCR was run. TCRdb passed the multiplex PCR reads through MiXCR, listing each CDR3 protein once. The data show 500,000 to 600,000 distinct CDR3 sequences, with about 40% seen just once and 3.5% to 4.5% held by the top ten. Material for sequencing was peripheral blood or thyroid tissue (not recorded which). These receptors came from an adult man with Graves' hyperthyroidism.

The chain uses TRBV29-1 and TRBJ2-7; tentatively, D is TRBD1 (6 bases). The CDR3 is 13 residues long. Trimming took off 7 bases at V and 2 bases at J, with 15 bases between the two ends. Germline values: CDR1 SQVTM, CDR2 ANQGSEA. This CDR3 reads CSADTGQPYEQYF. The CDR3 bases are TGCAGCGCGGACACGGGACAACCCTACGAGCAGTACTTC.

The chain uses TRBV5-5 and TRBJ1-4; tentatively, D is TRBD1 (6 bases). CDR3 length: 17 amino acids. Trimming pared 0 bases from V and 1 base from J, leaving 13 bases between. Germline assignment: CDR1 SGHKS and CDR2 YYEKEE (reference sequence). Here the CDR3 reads CASSLVGGRVTNEKLFF. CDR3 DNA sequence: TGTGCCAGCAGCTTGGTTGGGGGGCGAGTAACTAATGAAAAACTGTTTTTT.

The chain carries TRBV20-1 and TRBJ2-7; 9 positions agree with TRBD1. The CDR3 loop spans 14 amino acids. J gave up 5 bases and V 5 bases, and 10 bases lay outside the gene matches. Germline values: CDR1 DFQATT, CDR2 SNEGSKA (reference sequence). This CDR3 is CSAALGQGLDEQYF. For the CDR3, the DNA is TGCAGTGCTGCGCTGGGACAGGGCTTGGACGAGCAGTACTTC.

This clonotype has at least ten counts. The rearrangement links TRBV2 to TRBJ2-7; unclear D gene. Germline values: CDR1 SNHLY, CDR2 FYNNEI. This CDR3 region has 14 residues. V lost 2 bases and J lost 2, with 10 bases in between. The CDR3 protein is CASSELAKTYEQYF. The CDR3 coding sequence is TGTGCCAGCAGTGAATTGGCGAAAACCTACGAGCAGTACTTC. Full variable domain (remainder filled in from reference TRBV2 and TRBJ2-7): EPEVTQTPSHQVTQMGQEVILRCVPISNHLYFYWYRQILGQKVEFLVSFYNNEISEKSEIFDDQFSVERPDGSNFTLKIRSTKLEDSAMYFCASSELAKTYEQYFGPGTRLTVT.

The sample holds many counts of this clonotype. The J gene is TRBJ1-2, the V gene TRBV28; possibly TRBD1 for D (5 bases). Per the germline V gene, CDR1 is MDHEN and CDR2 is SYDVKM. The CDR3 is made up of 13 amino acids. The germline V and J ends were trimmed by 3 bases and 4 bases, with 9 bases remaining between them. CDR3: CASSFGGTYGYTF. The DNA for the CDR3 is TGTGCCAGCAGTTTTGGGGGGACCTATGGCTACACCTTC.

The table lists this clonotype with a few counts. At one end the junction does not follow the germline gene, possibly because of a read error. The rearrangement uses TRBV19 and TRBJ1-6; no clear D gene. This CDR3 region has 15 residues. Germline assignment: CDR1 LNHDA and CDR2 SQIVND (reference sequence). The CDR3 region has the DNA TGTGCCAGTAACCCCTCGGGGATGCCAAATTCACCCCTCCCCTTT. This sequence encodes CASNPSGMPNSPLPF.

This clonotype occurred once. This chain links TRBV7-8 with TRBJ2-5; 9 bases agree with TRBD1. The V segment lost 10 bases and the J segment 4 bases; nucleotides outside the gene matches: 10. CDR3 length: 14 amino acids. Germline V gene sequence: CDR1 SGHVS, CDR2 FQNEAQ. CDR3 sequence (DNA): TGTGCCATCTCGAATCCGGGACAGGGAGAGACCCAGTACTTC. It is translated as CAISNPGQGETQYF.

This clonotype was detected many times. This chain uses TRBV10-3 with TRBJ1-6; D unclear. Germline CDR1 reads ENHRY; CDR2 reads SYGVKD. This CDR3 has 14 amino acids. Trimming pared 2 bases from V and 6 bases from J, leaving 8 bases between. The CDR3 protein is CAISEGIGNSPLHF. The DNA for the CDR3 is TGTGCCATCAGTGAGGGGATTGGTAATTCACCCCTCCACTTT.

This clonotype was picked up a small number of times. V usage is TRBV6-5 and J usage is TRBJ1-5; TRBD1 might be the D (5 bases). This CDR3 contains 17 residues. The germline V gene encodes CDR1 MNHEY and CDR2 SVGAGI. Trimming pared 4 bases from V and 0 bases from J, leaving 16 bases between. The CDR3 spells CASSLNMMGVSNQPQHF. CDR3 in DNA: TGTGCCAGCAGTTTAAATATGATGGGGGTTAGCAATCAGCCCCAGCATTTT.

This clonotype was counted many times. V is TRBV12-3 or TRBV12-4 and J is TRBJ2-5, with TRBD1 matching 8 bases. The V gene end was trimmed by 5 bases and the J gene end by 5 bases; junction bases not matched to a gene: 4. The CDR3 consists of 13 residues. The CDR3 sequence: CASSIGQGETQYF. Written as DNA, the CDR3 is TGTGCCAGCAGTATCGGACAGGGTGAGACCCAGTACTTC.

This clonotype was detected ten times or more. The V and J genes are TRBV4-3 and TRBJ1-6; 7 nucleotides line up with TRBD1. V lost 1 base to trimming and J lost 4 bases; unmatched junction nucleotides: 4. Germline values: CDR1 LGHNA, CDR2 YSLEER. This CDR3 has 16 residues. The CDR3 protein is CASSQAPGQYNSPLHF. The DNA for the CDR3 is TGCGCCAGCAGCCAAGCCCCGGGACAGTATAATTCACCCCTCCACTTT.

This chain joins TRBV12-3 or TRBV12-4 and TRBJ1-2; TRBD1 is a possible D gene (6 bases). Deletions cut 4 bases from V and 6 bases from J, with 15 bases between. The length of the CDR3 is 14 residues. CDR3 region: CASSWLDRDHGYTF. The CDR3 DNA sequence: TGTGCCAGCAGTTGGCTGGACAGAGACCATGGCTACACCTTC.

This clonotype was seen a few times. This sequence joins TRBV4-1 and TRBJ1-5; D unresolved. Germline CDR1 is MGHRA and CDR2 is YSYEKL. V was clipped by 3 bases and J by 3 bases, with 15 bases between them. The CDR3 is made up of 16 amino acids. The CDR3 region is CASSQTLVGVNQPQHF. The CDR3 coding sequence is TGCGCCAGCAGCCAGACCCTAGTTGGGGTCAATCAGCCCCAGCATTTT.

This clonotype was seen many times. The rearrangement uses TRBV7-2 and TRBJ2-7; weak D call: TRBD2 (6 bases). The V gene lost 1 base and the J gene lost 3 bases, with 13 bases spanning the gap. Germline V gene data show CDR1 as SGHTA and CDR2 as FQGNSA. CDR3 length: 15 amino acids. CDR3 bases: TGTGCCAGCAGCTTAGAGCCGGGAGCCTACTACGAGCAGTACTTC. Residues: CASSLEPGAYYEQYF.

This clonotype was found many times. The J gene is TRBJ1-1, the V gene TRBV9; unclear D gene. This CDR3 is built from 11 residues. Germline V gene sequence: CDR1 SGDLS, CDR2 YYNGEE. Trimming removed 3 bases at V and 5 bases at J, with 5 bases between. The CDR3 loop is CASSGGTEAFF. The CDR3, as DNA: TGTGCCAGCAGCGGTGGAACTGAAGCTTTCTTT.

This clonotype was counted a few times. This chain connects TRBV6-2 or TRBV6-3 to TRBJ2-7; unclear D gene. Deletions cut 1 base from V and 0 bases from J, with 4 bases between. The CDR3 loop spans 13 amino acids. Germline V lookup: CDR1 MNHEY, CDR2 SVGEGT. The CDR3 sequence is CASSYYSSYEQYF. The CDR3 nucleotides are TGTGCCAGCAGTTACTACAGCTCCTACGAGCAGTACTTC.

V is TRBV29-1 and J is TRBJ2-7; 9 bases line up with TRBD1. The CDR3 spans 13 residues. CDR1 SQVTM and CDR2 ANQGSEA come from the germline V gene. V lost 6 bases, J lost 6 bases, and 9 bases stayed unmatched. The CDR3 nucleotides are TGCAGCGTGGCCGGGACAGGGAGTAGCGAGCAGTACTTC. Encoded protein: CSVAGTGSSEQYF.

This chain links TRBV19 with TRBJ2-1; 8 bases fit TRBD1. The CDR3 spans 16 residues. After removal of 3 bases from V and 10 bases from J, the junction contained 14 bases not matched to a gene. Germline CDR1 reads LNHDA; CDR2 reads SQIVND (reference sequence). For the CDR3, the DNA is TGTGCCAGTAGTATCCCGGGACAGGCTGGGGGCGGGGAGCAGTTCTTC. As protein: CASSIPGQAGGGEQFF.

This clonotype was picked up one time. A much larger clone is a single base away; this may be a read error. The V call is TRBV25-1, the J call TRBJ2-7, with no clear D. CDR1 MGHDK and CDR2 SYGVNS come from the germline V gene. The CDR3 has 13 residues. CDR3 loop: CASSDPRSYEQHF. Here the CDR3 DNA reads TGTGCCAGCAGTGACCCCCGGTCCTACGAGCAGCACTTC.

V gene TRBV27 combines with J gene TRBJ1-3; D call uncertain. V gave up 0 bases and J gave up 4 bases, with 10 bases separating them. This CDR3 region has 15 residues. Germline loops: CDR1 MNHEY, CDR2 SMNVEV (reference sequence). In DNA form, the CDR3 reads TGTGCCAGCAGTTTATCGTTGGGATCAGGAAACACCATATATTTT. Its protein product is CASSLSLGSGNTIYF.

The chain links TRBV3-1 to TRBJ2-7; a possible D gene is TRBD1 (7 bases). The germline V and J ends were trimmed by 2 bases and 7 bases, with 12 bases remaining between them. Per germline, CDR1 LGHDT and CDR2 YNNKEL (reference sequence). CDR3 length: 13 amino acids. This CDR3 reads CASSQHRGGEQYF. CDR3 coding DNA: TGTGCCAGCAGCCAACACAGGGGAGGAGAGCAGTACTTC.